Below, one TCR beta chain is given with its context. The antigen is not known. These data come from a study of PD-1 blockade in classical Hodgkin lymphoma. Study as a whole: On a schedule of every 2 weeks, patients received nivolumab 3 mg/kg intravenously.

Some clones are missing from TCRdb's copy, which holds only in-frame ones; the method was immunoSEQ multiplex PCR. This repertoire shows about 9,700 clones, over 80% found once; its top ten account for approximately 50%. Time point: cycle 4 day 1 (C4D1), after five to seven weeks of nivolumab. All patients experienced relapse after autologous stem cell transplantation, and brentuximab vedotin exposure was variable. General observations from the study: Patients with an early start, nivolumab under 1 year after ASCT, were excluded. Compared with baseline, CD4+ but not CD8+ TCR diversity had risen significantly by C4D1. Lower baseline TCR diversity was reported for newly diagnosed patients than for healthy donors.

With V trimmed by 4 bases and J by 6 bases, 9 bases remained unmatched. The CDR3 runs 14 residues. The germline CDR1 and CDR2 sequences are SGHRS and YFSETQ. The sequencing used peripheral blood mononuclear cells (PBMCs), collected before the fourth cycle of nivolumab. The clonotype comes from a human donor with classical Hodgkin lymphoma. This sequence joins TRBV5-1 and TRBJ2-7; TRBD1 matches 8 bases. In DNA form, the CDR3 reads TGCGCCAGCAGCACGGTCAGGGGGCAGAGCGAGCAGTACTTC. Translation gives CASSTVRGQSEQYF.